These 14 T cell receptor beta chains came from one sample sequenced in a study of a mutant IDH1 vaccine in newly diagnosed glioma. Here immunoSEQ multiplex PCR was the method, and the copy in TCRdb shows in-frame clones only, minus some. The profile shows roughly 32,000 clones, around nine tenths of them singletons. Their cognate antigens are unknown. Time point noted: week 47, end of study. A 20-mer mutant IDH1 peptide at 300 ug was injected subcutaneously with topical imiquimod. Sample: PBMCs, taken from a glioma patient whose treatment included an IDH1 peptide vaccine. The receptors originated from a woman in her 30s with glioma.

The chain recombines TRBV7-9 with TRBJ2-2; D is ambiguous. Trimming shortened V by 5 bases and J by 1 base, and 8 bases separated the two germline ends. Germline V lookup: CDR1 SEHNR, CDR2 FQNEAQ (reference sequence). This CDR3 spans 14 amino acids. CDR3 nucleotides: TGTGCCAGCAGCCCGACGGAGAACACCGGGGAGCTGTTTTTT. It yields the protein CASSPTENTGELFF.

The V gene is TRBV30, the J gene TRBJ2-4; TRBD1 might be the D (5 bases). Trimming took off 1 base at V and 1 base at J, with 5 bases between the two ends. The germline CDR1 and CDR2 sequences are GTSNPN and SVGIG (reference sequence). The CDR3 spans 13 residues. CDR3 protein: CAWSDRAKNIQYF. CDR3 coding DNA: TGTGCCTGGAGTGACAGGGCCAAAAACATTCAGTACTTC. The whole variable domain, remainder taken from reference TRBV30 and TRBJ2-4, is SQTIHQWPATLVQPVGSPLSLECTVEGTSNPNLYWYRQAAGRGLQLLFYSVGIGQISSEVPQNLSASRPQDRQFILSSKKLLLSDSGFYLCAWSDRAKNIQYFGAGTRLSVL.

J is TRBJ1-4 and V is TRBV5-1; 7 bases map to TRBD1. V lost 4 bases, J lost 8 bases, and 11 bases stayed unmatched. The CDR3 length is 15 residues. From germline, CDR1 is SGHRS and CDR2 YFSETQ. The CDR3 coding sequence is TGCGCCAGCAGCGGAAGGGGACAGACGAGGGAAAAACTGTTTTTT. As protein: CASSGRGQTREKLFF.

This clone was recorded once. This chain links TRBV7-9 with TRBJ1-4, with D possibly TRBD1 on 5 matching bases. The CDR3 runs 15 residues. Germline V gives CDR1 SEHNR, CDR2 FQNEAQ (reference sequence). With 2 bases removed from V and 5 bases from J, the gap between germline ends came to 12 bases. The CDR3 bases are TGTGCCAGCAGCTTATCCGCAGGGTCAAATGAAAAACTGTTTTTT. The encoded protein is CASSLSAGSNEKLFF.

The chain joins TRBV10-3 to TRBJ1-4; D may be TRBD1 (5 bases). V lost 0 bases and J 4 bases, leaving 12 bases between the germline ends. The CDR3 contains 16 residues. Germline CDR1 reads ENHRY; CDR2 reads SYGVKD. Written as DNA, the CDR3 is TGTGCCATCAGTGAGTCGGGGGTCAAGTATAATGAAAAACTGTTTTTT. This translates into CAISESGVKYNEKLFF.

The V and J genes are TRBV6-5 and TRBJ2-3; no firm D call. The germline V and J ends were trimmed by 2 bases and 0 bases, with 9 bases remaining between them. CDR1 is MNHEY and CDR2 is SVGAGI in the germline V gene. The CDR3 consists of 15 residues. The CDR3 DNA reads as TGTGCCAGCAGTTACGGGGTCGCTAGCACAGATACGCAGTATTTT. This codes for CASSYGVASTDTQYF.

This chain links TRBV6-4 with TRBJ2-4; D may match TRBD1 or TRBD2 (6 bases each). V shed 6 bases and J shed 6 bases, with 15 bases lying between them. The CDR3 has 14 amino acids. CDR1 is MRHNA and CDR2 is SNTAGT in the germline V gene. The DNA of the CDR3 is TGTGCCAGCAGCCCGGGGGCCGGAACAAACATTCAGTACTTC. Translation gives CASSPGAGTNIQYF.

This chain links TRBV4-3 with TRBJ2-5; 8 bases are shared with TRBD1. Per germline, CDR1 LGHNA and CDR2 YSLEER. There are 16 residues in the CDR3. V was pared by 1 base and J by 4 bases, with 8 bases of the junction left unmatched. This CDR3 reads CASSQGTGTGGETQYF. The CDR3 nucleotides read TGCGCCAGCAGCCAAGGCACAGGGACAGGAGGAGAGACCCAGTACTTC.

The V call is TRBV4-3, the J call TRBJ2-7, with a weak D call TRBD2 (6 bases). The germline V and J ends were trimmed by 0 bases and 2 bases, with 11 bases remaining between them. The CDR3 covers 15 residues. The germline gives CDR1 LGHNA, CDR2 YSLEER. The CDR3 here is CASSQEGTPTYEQYF. The DNA of the CDR3 is TGCGCCAGCAGCCAAGAAGGGACTCCTACCTACGAGCAGTACTTC.

V and J are TRBV18 and TRBJ1-5; D is perhaps TRBD1 (6 bases). V lost 3 bases and J 7 bases, leaving 13 bases between the germline ends. The CDR3 runs 14 residues. Germline V gene lookup returns CDR1 KGHSH and CDR2 LQKENI. CDR3 DNA: TGTGCCAGCTCACCTCGTCCGGGACAACAGCCCCAGCATTTT. Amino acid sequence: CASSPRPGQQPQHF.

V usage is TRBV29-1 and J usage is TRBJ2-3; 7 bases fit TRBD2. CDR3 length: 12 amino acids. Germline loops: CDR1 SQVTM, CDR2 ANQGSEA. Trimming cost V 6 bases and J 1 base; bases outside gene matches: 1. CDR3 coding DNA: TGCAGCGTCCGGGGGGGCACAGATACGCAGTATTTT. It codes for CSVRGGTDTQYF.

The rearrangement links TRBV6-5 to TRBJ1-3; D gene ambiguous. The CDR3 sequence is 15 residues long. Germline values: CDR1 MNHEY, CDR2 SVGAGI. V lost 5 bases to trimming and J lost 0 bases, with 11 bases between them. The CDR3 DNA follows: TGTGCCAGCAGTGGGGTGGAGACCTCTGGAAACACCATATATTTT. Translating it yields CASSGVETSGNTIYF.

In this sample, this clone turned up once. The chain carries TRBV29-1 and TRBJ2-7, with 10 nucleotides matching TRBD1. Germline CDR1 SQVTM, CDR2 ANQGSEA. The V and J ends lost 8 bases and 3 bases, in that order; junction bases with no gene match: 4. The CDR3 extends over 12 amino acids. CDR3 region: CSRRDRGYEQYF. In DNA, the CDR3 is TGCAGCAGACGGGACAGGGGCTACGAGCAGTACTTC.

This chain's CDR3 is CASSQDRGYLGTEAFF. DNA of the CDR3: TGTGCCAGCAGCCAGGACAGGGGGTACCTTGGCACTGAAGCTTTCTTT. This chain connects TRBV7-9 to TRBJ1-1; 10 bases line up with TRBD1. This CDR3 has 16 residues. Germline assignment: CDR1 SEHNR and CDR2 FQNEAQ (reference sequence). V was pared by 5 bases and J by 4 bases, with 10 bases of the junction left unmatched.